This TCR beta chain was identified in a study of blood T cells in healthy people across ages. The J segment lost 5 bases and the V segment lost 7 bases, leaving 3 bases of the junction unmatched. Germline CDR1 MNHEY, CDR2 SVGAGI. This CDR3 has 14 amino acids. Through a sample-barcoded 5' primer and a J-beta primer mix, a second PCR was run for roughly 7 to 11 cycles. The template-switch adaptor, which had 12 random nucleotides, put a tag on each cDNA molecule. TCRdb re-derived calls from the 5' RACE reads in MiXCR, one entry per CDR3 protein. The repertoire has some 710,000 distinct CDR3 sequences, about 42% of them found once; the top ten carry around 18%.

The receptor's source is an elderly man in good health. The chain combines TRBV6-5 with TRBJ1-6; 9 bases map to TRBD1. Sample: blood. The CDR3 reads CASTWTGDNSPLHF. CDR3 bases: TGTGCCAGCACCTGGACAGGGGATAATTCACCCCTCCACTTT.